The 30 T cell receptor beta chains presented below share a single source sample, sequenced in a study of blood T cell repertoires in COVID-19. Repertoires were generated with immunoSEQ multiplex PCR, while TCRdb's copy carries only in-frame clones and drops some. The table includes about 350,000 clones, approximately 88% detected once. Sequenced: peripheral blood. These TCRs come from a man under 40 with COVID-19, enrolled during active disease.

The chain employs TRBV29-1 and TRBJ2-7; TRBD2 aligns across 10 bases. With V trimmed by 4 bases and J by 7 bases, 13 bases remained unmatched. This CDR3 has 15 amino acids. Germline V gene lookup returns CDR1 SQVTM and CDR2 ANQGSEA. This CDR3 reads CSVGLAGSRTIEQYF. CDR3 nucleotides: TGCAGCGTTGGACTAGCGGGCAGTAGAACGATTGAGCAGTACTTC.

The CDR3 DNA sequence: TGTGCCAGCAGTTACTCGATACAGGTCTCCTACGAGCAGTACTTC. It specifies CASSYSIQVSYEQYF. The rearrangement uses TRBV6-5 and TRBJ2-7; the D gene is possibly TRBD1 (5 bases). Germline CDR1 reads MNHEY; CDR2 reads SVGAGI. This CDR3 has 15 residues. Trimming removed 0 bases at V and 0 bases at J, with 9 bases between.

The gene calls are TRBV5-1 and TRBJ2-1, with 7 nucleotides matching TRBD2. CDR3 size: 17 residues. Germline CDR1 SGHRS, CDR2 YFSETQ. Germline trimming cut 4 bases from V and 0 bases from J; bases unmatched to any gene: 10. CDR3 in DNA: TGCGCCAGCAGCCCGCTGGGGGGGGTAAACTCCTACAATGAGCAGTTCTTC. This translates into CASSPLGGVNSYNEQFF.

As for this clone: Other nucleotide sequences from this sample produce the same CDR3. V is TRBV6-5 and J is TRBJ1-5; TRBD1 agrees at 7 bases. V lost 5 bases and J lost 5; bases outside the gene matches: 6. CDR1 MNHEY and CDR2 SVGAGI come from the germline V gene. The CDR3 totals 14 residues. The CDR3 DNA follows: TGTGCCAGCAGTACGGGACAGCGGTATCAGCCCCAGCATTTT. Its protein is CASSTGQRYQPQHF.

The CDR3 is CASSSLTSGRGPGELFF. The CDR3 DNA sequence: TGTGCCAGCAGCTCGCTGACTAGCGGGAGGGGACCCGGGGAGCTGTTTTTT. The J gene is TRBJ2-2, the V gene TRBV7-2; 14 nucleotides match TRBD2. CDR1 SGHTA and CDR2 FQGNSA come from the germline V gene. The CDR3 length is 17 residues. After removal of 4 bases from V and 6 bases from J, the junction contained 7 bases not matched to a gene.

The gene calls are TRBV12-5 and TRBJ1-5; weak D call: TRBD1 (5 bases). CDR1 LGHNT and CDR2 FRNRAP come from the germline V gene. V gave up 1 base and J gave up 1 base, with 5 bases separating them. The CDR3 sequence is 14 residues long. Here the CDR3 reads CASGLDRSNQPQHF. The CDR3 DNA sequence: TGTGCTAGTGGTTTGGACAGGAGCAATCAGCCCCAGCATTTT.

The CDR3 region is CASRQLSNYGYTF. The CDR3 nucleotides read TGTGCCAGCAGACAGTTAAGTAACTATGGCTACACCTTC. This chain links TRBV6-6 with TRBJ1-2, with D hard to call. CDR1 MNHNY and CDR2 SVGAGI come from the germline V gene (reference sequence). CDR3 length: 13 residues. Trimming stripped 6 bases from V and 1 base from J, with 9 bases between.

The gene calls are TRBV6-5 and TRBJ1-6, with D possibly being TRBD1 (6 bases). V was trimmed by 7 bases and J by 6 bases, leaving 16 bases between them. CDR1 and CDR2 (germline): MNHEY, SVGAGI. The CDR3 is 15 amino acids. In nucleotides, the CDR3 is TGTGCCAGCAAATCCGGGGGGGCAGGTAATTCACCCCTCCACTTT. It specifies CASKSGGAGNSPLHF.

The V call is TRBV11-2, the J call TRBJ2-7, with 12 bases lining up with TRBD2. V lost 5 bases, J lost 2 bases, and 10 bases stayed unmatched. The CDR3 length is 17 residues. Germline CDR1 and CDR2: SGHAT and FQNNGV. CDR3 sequence: CASSRRLAGEGTYEQYF. The CDR3 DNA is TGTGCCAGCAGCCGTCGACTAGCGGGAGAAGGGACCTACGAGCAGTACTTC.

The chain has TRBV5-1 and TRBJ1-4, with D uncertain. This CDR3 has 16 residues. Germline values: CDR1 SGHRS, CDR2 YFSETQ. The ends were cut back, 2 bases at V and 0 bases at J, with 11 bases in the middle. For the CDR3, the DNA is TGCGCCAGCAGCTTAATTGGGCAGTCAACTAATGAAAAACTGTTTTTT. Its translation: CASSLIGQSTNEKLFF.

Only a few counts were recorded for this clone. The chain has TRBV5-4 and TRBJ1-2, with no clear D. Trimming removed 0 bases at V and 4 bases at J, with 13 bases between. Germline V gene data show CDR1 as SGHNT and CDR2 as YYREEE (reference sequence). The CDR3 has 15 amino acids. The CDR3 nucleotides are TGTGCCAGCAGCTTGGCCGTAGGCGGCTCCTATGGCTACACCTTC. As protein: CASSLAVGGSYGYTF.

The CDR3 DNA reads as TGTGCCAGCAGCTTGGGCGCGAGGGGACAGTCCTATGGCTACACCTTC. Translating gives CASSLGARGQSYGYTF. This sequence joins TRBV5-4 and TRBJ1-2; 7 bases map to TRBD1. Germline CDR1 reads SGHNT; CDR2 reads YYREEE (reference sequence). V lost 0 bases and J lost 4; bases outside the gene matches: 9. CDR3 size: 16 residues.

The CDR3 loop reads CASSPPRGPNTEAFF. The CDR3 region has the DNA TGTGCCAGCAGCCCCCCGCGGGGTCCGAACACTGAAGCTTTCTTT. V is TRBV5-4 and J is TRBJ1-1, with D uncertain. CDR3 length: 15 residues. Germline assignment: CDR1 SGHNT and CDR2 YYREEE (reference sequence). The V end lost 4 bases, the J end lost 1 base, and 14 bases lay between the germline ends. The entire variable domain, with the rest obtained from reference TRBV5-4 and TRBJ1-1, is as follows: ETGVTQSPTHLIKTRGQQVTLRCSSQSGHNTVSWYQQALGQGPQFIFQYYREEENGRGNFPPRFSGLQFPNYSSELNVNALELDDSALYLCASSPPRGPNTEAFFGQGTRLTVV.

V is TRBV5-1 and J is TRBJ2-3; tentatively, D is TRBD2 (5 bases). CDR3 length: 14 residues. Per the germline V gene, CDR1 is SGHRS and CDR2 is YFSETQ. With 0 bases removed from V and 5 bases from J, the gap between germline ends came to 10 bases. CDR3 loop: CASSLGGRVDTQYF. CDR3 DNA: TGCGCCAGCAGCTTGGGAGGGAGAGTAGATACGCAGTATTTT.

The chain uses TRBV5-6 and TRBJ2-3, with TRBD2 matching 13 bases. The CDR3 consists of 17 residues. The J segment lost 2 bases and the V segment lost 4 bases, leaving 7 bases of the junction unmatched. Germline lookup yields CDR1 SGHDT and CDR2 YYEEEE. The CDR3 protein is CASSAYGTSGTTDTQYF. CDR3 coding DNA: TGTGCCAGCAGCGCGTACGGGACTAGCGGGACCACAGATACGCAGTATTTT.

The chain links TRBV4-3 to TRBJ2-3, with 10 bases that match TRBD2. The V and J ends lost 1 base and 3 bases, in that order; junction bases with no gene match: 13. Germline V gene sequence: CDR1 LGHNA, CDR2 YSLEER. This CDR3 has 19 amino acids. CDR3 sequence (DNA): TGCGCCAGCAGCCAAGCCCGTTCGGGAGCGGGGGGGCCAACAGATACGCAGTATTTT. Encoded protein: CASSQARSGAGGPTDTQYF.

There are a few counts of this clone. The J gene is TRBJ2-1, the V gene TRBV13; 8 nucleotides agree with TRBD1. V lost 5 bases, J lost 11 bases, and 5 bases stayed unmatched. The CDR3 covers 12 residues. The germline CDR1 and CDR2 sequences are PRHDT and FYEKMQ (reference sequence). CDR3 region: CASSPDRGQQFF. The CDR3 nucleotides read TGTGCCAGCAGCCCTGACAGGGGACAGCAGTTCTTC.

The CDR3 DNA follows: TGTGCCAGCAGTGGCCCCACCGGGACAGGGACTTACAATGAGCAGTTCTTC. Protein: CASSGPTGTGTYNEQFF. The V gene is TRBV6-2 or TRBV6-3, the J gene TRBJ2-1, with 9 bases lining up with TRBD1. Germline CDR1 reads MNHEY; CDR2 reads SVGEGT. With V trimmed by 5 bases and J by 4 bases, 12 bases remained unmatched. The CDR3 totals 17 residues.

The chain combines TRBV5-1 with TRBJ1-2, with no clear D. Trimming pared 2 bases from V and 8 bases from J, leaving 13 bases between. CDR1 and CDR2 from the germline V gene are SGHRS and YFSETQ. The CDR3 loop spans 13 amino acids. CDR3 sequence: CASSFDKIRGYTF. The CDR3 bases are TGCGCCAGCAGCTTTGATAAAATCAGGGGCTACACCTTC. Filled out from reference TRBV5-1 and TRBJ1-2, the complete variable domain reads KAGVTQTPRYLIKTRGQQVTLSCSPISGHRSVSWYQQTPGQGLQFLFEYFSETQRNKGNFPGRFSGRQFSNSRSEMNVSTLELGDSALYLCASSFDKIRGYTFGSGTRLTVV.

The chain links TRBV27 to TRBJ2-2; D uncertain. The CDR3 runs to 15 residues. V was pared by 0 bases and J by 7 bases, with 12 bases between. The germline CDR1 and CDR2 sequences are MNHEY and SMNVEV (reference sequence). The CDR3 reads CASSLSNLPNGELFF. The CDR3, as DNA: TGTGCCAGCAGTTTATCGAACTTACCGAACGGGGAGCTGTTTTTT.

The chain links TRBV27 to TRBJ2-1; 8 bases align to TRBD1. J was trimmed by 4 bases and V by 3 bases; bases with no gene match: 5. CDR3 length: 15 residues. The germline gives CDR1 MNHEY, CDR2 SMNVEV (reference sequence). CDR3 coding DNA: TGTGCCAGCAGTTTCGGACAGGGACGGTACAATGAGCAGTTCTTC. It translates to CASSFGQGRYNEQFF.

The CDR3 DNA reads as TGTGCCAGCAGCTTTACATTGGGCGGGGACAATCAGCCCCAGCATTTT. It translates to CASSFTLGGDNQPQHF. This chain connects TRBV5-8 to TRBJ1-5; the D is unclear. With 2 bases removed from V and 3 bases from J, the gap between germline ends came to 15 bases. The CDR3 extends over 16 amino acids. Germline CDR1 and CDR2: SGHTS and YDEGEE.

The V and J genes are TRBV5-6 and TRBJ2-3, with D possibly TRBD1 on 5 matching bases. The germline V gene encodes CDR1 SGHDT and CDR2 YYEEEE. The V gene lost 4 bases and the J gene lost 4 bases, with 13 bases spanning the gap. This CDR3 has 14 residues. The CDR3 DNA reads TGTGCCAGCAGCCGTGGTAGGGGTCCAGATACGCAGTATTTT. This translates into CASSRGRGPDTQYF.

This clone was observed once. The genes are TRBV28 and TRBJ1-5; D call uncertain. The CDR3 contains 14 residues. CDR1 and CDR2 from the germline V gene are MDHEN and SYDVKM. V was trimmed by 1 base and J by 2 bases, leaving 6 bases between them. In DNA form, the CDR3 reads TGTGCCAGCAGTTTATATAGAGGCAATCAGCCCCAGCATTTT. It encodes CASSLYRGNQPQHF.

The V and J genes are TRBV7-2 and TRBJ2-3, with 7 bases lining up with TRBD2. Looked up from germline, CDR1 is SGHTA and CDR2 is FQGNSA. V lost 6 bases and J lost 2; bases outside the gene matches: 11. The CDR3 sequence is 16 residues long. The CDR3 protein is CASRGRGGRVTDTQYF. For the CDR3, the DNA is TGTGCCAGCAGGGGAAGGGGAGGGAGGGTCACAGATACGCAGTATTTT.

The V call is TRBV7-3, the J call TRBJ2-5; D may be TRBD1 (6 bases). The length of the CDR3 is 16 residues. V shed 1 base and J shed 1 base, with 13 bases lying between them. Germline CDR1 is SGHTA and CDR2 is FQGTGA. The CDR3 DNA follows: TGTGCCAGCAGCTTAAATGGGGGCGCCCCCCAAGAGACCCAGTACTTC. Translation: CASSLNGGAPQETQYF.

V usage is TRBV27 and J usage is TRBJ1-4; 10 nucleotides align to TRBD1. The CDR3 has 18 amino acids. CDR1 and CDR2 from the germline V gene are MNHEY and SMNVEV (reference sequence). Trimming took 6 bases from V and 0 from J; bases not matched to a gene: 10. The CDR3 loop reads CASRFRGQGPATNEKLFF. The DNA of the CDR3 is TGTGCCAGCAGATTCAGGGGACAGGGGCCTGCAACTAATGAAAAACTGTTTTTT.

With respect to this clone: In the same sample, other DNA sequences code for this CDR3. The chain employs TRBV5-1 and TRBJ1-6, with 8 nucleotides matching TRBD1. V shed 0 bases and J 7 bases; nucleotides not matched to a gene: 3. CDR1 is SGHRS and CDR2 is YFSETQ in the germline V gene. This CDR3 is built from 15 residues. The CDR3 nucleotides read TGCGCCAGCAGCTTGGTTGCAGGGGGCAATTCACCCCTCCACTTT. Translation gives CASSLVAGGNSPLHF.

The J gene is TRBJ2-6, the V gene TRBV7-9; D not certain. The germline CDR1 and CDR2 sequences are SEHNR and FQNEAQ (reference sequence). V was cut by 8 bases and J by 0 bases, with 5 bases left in between. This CDR3 spans 13 amino acids. The CDR3 bases are TGTGCCAGCCACAGCTCTGGGGCCAACGTCCTGACTTTC. It encodes CASHSSGANVLTF.

The V gene is TRBV30, the J gene TRBJ2-7; TRBD2 agrees at 9 bases. Germline values: CDR1 GTSNPN, CDR2 SVGIG (reference sequence). V lost 3 bases and J lost 6; bases outside the gene matches: 9. The CDR3 runs to 14 residues. The CDR3 loop reads CAWRVAAGGAEQYF. For the CDR3, the DNA is TGTGCCTGGAGGGTGGCGGCGGGAGGGGCCGAGCAGTACTTC.